The T cell receptor beta chain described here comes from a study of beta chain features in type 1 diabetes. Findings and caveats of the study: Short templates might get an advantage during PCR, and this would be equal in patients and controls. When Type 1 diabetes patients were examined, their TCRB CDR3s proved moderately but significantly shorter in all four CD4+ subsets.

In its sample, this clone was seen a few times. Its cognate antigen is unknown. Distinct nucleotide sequences in the sample also encode this CDR3. There are 11 residues in the CDR3. The V end lost 5 bases, the J end lost 3 bases, and 7 bases lay between the germline ends. Germline assignment: CDR1 DFQATT and CDR2 SNEGSKA (reference sequence). Per donor, one heparinised blood draw averaged about 116 mL. The whole isolated RNA underwent reverse transcription, so sequencing captured expressed TCRB transcripts. The assay was immunoSEQ multiplex PCR, and TCRdb's table has in-frame clones only and misses some. The profile shows some 120,000 clones, roughly 17% of them singletons.

V is TRBV20-1 and J is TRBJ1-2; D not resolved. The clonotype comes from a young man with type 1 diabetes. Sequenced material: central memory CD4+ T cells from blood. Here the CDR3 reads CSASGDYGYTF. The CDR3 bases are TGCAGTGCTTCGGGTGACTATGGCTACACCTTC.